Here is one T cell receptor beta chain with its context. The method was immunoSEQ multiplex PCR; TCRdb's version includes in-frame clones alone and lacks a portion of them. The profile shows some 69,000 clones, approximately 94% of them singletons. This record belongs to a study of CD4 T cells in relation to SARS-CoV-2 and coronaviruses. Before the COVID-19 pandemic, during about 2010-2018, CD4+ T cells were taken from unexposed donors. CD4 enrichment then naive enrichment separated naive from memory CD4+ cells. Looked up from germline, CDR1 is SGHAT and CDR2 is FQNNGV. V was shortened by 5 bases and J by 0 bases, with 16 bases between the two germline ends. The CDR3 contains 16 residues.

The rearrangement links TRBV11-2 to TRBJ2-5; D is unclear. This TCR was sampled from a human donor in good health. Sequenced input: naive CD4+ T cells from PBMCs. Subset specified: naive CD4+ T cells isolated by negative enrichment. The CDR3 nucleotides are TGTGCCAGCAGCCGCCGGAAGGCAGAACACCAAGAGACCCAGTACTTC. As protein: CASSRRKAEHQETQYF.